The rows below give T cell receptor beta chains drawn from one sample of a study of blood T cell repertoires in COVID-19. The table came from immunoSEQ multiplex PCR; TCRdb's copy has only in-frame clones and leaves some out. The sample has 140,000 to 150,000 clones, around four fifths seen once; the top ten hold around 40%. Material: peripheral blood. Receptor source: a human donor in a cohort sampled during active COVID-19. Each CDR3 is given without its conserved first and last residue. Fields, in order: D gene, V gene, J gene, CDR3 protein. D genes are given only for firm matches.

>TRBD2|TRBV6-2/TRBV6-3|TRBJ2-7
ASSYGLAGYEQY
>.|TRBV5-4|TRBJ1-6
ASSLGRRDSPLH
>.|TRBV4-2|TRBJ1-1
ASSQDGGINTEAF
>.|TRBV11-3|TRBJ1-2
ASSDLTGNGYT
>.|TRBV12-3/TRBV12-4|TRBJ1-2
ASSFGVTHGYT
>.|TRBV5-1|TRBJ1-1
ASSFQGDTEAF
>.|TRBV11-2|TRBJ2-3
ASSLDPGGATQY
>.|TRBV28|TRBJ1-1
ASVRGVTEAF
>TRBD1|TRBV7-8|TRBJ1-2
ASSLTPTGDLYGYT
>.|TRBV19|TRBJ2-5
ATSRGAGETQY
>TRBD1|TRBV9|TRBJ1-4
ASSETGGLTNEKLF
>.|TRBV6-5|TRBJ2-5
ASIRVQGETQY
>TRBD1|TRBV2|TRBJ1-5
ASSATGVQPQH
>.|TRBV10-3|TRBJ2-2
AITRSAGELF
>.|TRBV15|TRBJ1-2
ATSRDVADYGYT
>.|TRBV4-3|TRBJ1-1
ASSQESVTEAF